Presented here are 23 T cell receptor beta chains from one specimen sequenced in a study of blood T cell repertoires in COVID-19. Sequencing used immunoSEQ multiplex PCR; TCRdb keeps in-frame clones, though not all of them. The sample holds about 300,000 clones, just under 90% seen once. Sequenced material: PBMCs or T cells enriched from blood (not recorded which). All receptors derive from a woman in her 50s who had been exposed to COVID-19.

This clone was seen a handful of times. The chain links TRBV4-2 to TRBJ1-4; D gene uncertain. Germline CDR1 is LGHNA and CDR2 is YNFKEQ. This CDR3 comprises 17 residues. Trimming left V 2 bases short and J 6 bases short, with 19 bases between. CDR3 nucleotides: TGTGCCAGCAGCCAACATTATTATCGGGAAGAGGATGAAAAACTGTTTTTT. Amino acid sequence: CASSQHYYREEDEKLFF.

The chain combines TRBV7-2 with TRBJ1-6, with a weak D call TRBD1 (6 bases). Germline V gene sequence: CDR1 SGHTA, CDR2 FQGNSA. V lost 6 bases, J lost 9 bases, and 15 bases lay in between. The CDR3 is 14 residues long. The CDR3 DNA is TGTGCCAGCAGACAAATCAGGGGTGGTTCACCCCTCCACTTT. It is translated as CASRQIRGGSPLHF.

J is TRBJ2-5 and V is TRBV4-1; the D gene is possibly TRBD1 (6 bases). Germline V gene data show CDR1 as MGHRA and CDR2 as YSYEKL. Trimming stripped 2 bases from V and 11 bases from J, with 12 bases between. This CDR3 contains 12 residues. CDR3 sequence: CASSQQGLIQYF. The CDR3 DNA follows: TGCGCCAGCAGCCAACAGGGGTTAATACAGTACTTC.

The V call is TRBV24-1, the J call TRBJ2-3, with D possibly matching TRBD1 (6 bases). The germline V gene has CDR1 KGHDR and CDR2 SFDVKD. The CDR3 totals 15 residues. The V end lost 4 bases, the J end lost 1 base, and 11 bases lay between the germline ends. The CDR3: CATSERGKRTDTQYF. The CDR3, as DNA: TGTGCCACCAGTGAAAGGGGGAAGCGCACAGATACGCAGTATTTT.

The chain carries TRBV3-1 (or the pseudogene TRBV3-2) and TRBJ1-1; D remains unclear. Trimming removed 1 base at V and 0 bases at J, with 9 bases between. CDR3 size: 15 residues. Germline V lookup: CDR1 LGHDT, CDR2 YNNKEL (reference sequence). For the CDR3, the DNA is TGTGCCAGCAGCCAAGTCGGAGTCATGAACACTGAAGCTTTCTTT. It translates to CASSQVGVMNTEAFF.

This clone was seen a single time. This sequence joins TRBV3-1 (or the pseudogene TRBV3-2) and TRBJ1-6; D gene ambiguous. The CDR3 contains 14 residues. The V gene's germline CDR1 is LGHDT and CDR2 YNNKEL (reference sequence). V gave up 0 bases and J gave up 7 bases, with 7 bases separating them. The CDR3 is CASSQEGGNSPLHF. The DNA of the CDR3 is TGTGCCAGCAGCCAAGAAGGCGGAAATTCACCCCTCCACTTT.

This chain connects TRBV28 to TRBJ1-2, with D unresolved. Germline CDR1 reads MDHEN; CDR2 reads SYDVKM. This CDR3 comprises 14 residues. The germline V and J ends were trimmed by 3 bases and 3 bases, with 11 bases remaining between them. The CDR3, as DNA: TGTGCCAGCAGTTTCACCGACAACCACTATGGCTACACCTTC. Its translation is CASSFTDNHYGYTF.

This clone was seen once. This chain connects TRBV5-1 to TRBJ1-4; 9 nucleotides match TRBD1. The CDR3 has 18 residues. The V gene end was trimmed by 0 bases and the J gene end by 7 bases; junction bases not matched to a gene: 13. Germline CDR1 SGHRS, CDR2 YFSETQ. The CDR3 is CASSLERQGVSPFEKLFF. As DNA, the CDR3 is TGCGCCAGCAGCTTGGAGCGACAGGGGGTGTCCCCGTTTGAAAAACTGTTTTTT.

The J gene is TRBJ1-2, the V gene TRBV14; 7 bases map to TRBD1. Trimming took 2 bases from V and 4 from J; bases not matched to a gene: 16. The CDR3 consists of 18 residues. Germline V lookup: CDR1 SGHDN, CDR2 FVKESK. The CDR3 is CASSQTRGQGVRPYGYTF. For the CDR3, the DNA is TGTGCCAGCAGCCAAACGAGGGGCCAGGGGGTACGTCCCTATGGCTACACCTTC.

In this sample, this clone turned up once. The J gene is TRBJ2-4, the V gene TRBV21-1; TRBD1 is the table's D call and was not checked against the DNA. TRBV21-1 is flagged as a pseudogene. The CDR3 runs 14 residues. The CDR3 DNA is TGTGCCAGCCCCGAAACAGGTTTCAAAAACATTCAGTACTTC. It codes for CASPETGFKNIQYF.

The chain couples TRBV28 to TRBJ1-6; 7 bases match TRBD1. The CDR3 is 16 amino acids. Germline loops: CDR1 MDHEN, CDR2 SYDVKM. The junction had 16 bases not matched to a gene; V was cut back by 6 bases and J by 11 bases. This chain's CDR3 is CASSRLPGQLQTPLHF. CDR3 sequence (DNA): TGTGCCAGCAGCCGTCTTCCGGGACAGCTGCAGACACCCCTCCACTTT.

The chain recombines TRBV5-1 with TRBJ1-6; the D gene is possibly TRBD1 (6 bases). The CDR3 length is 15 residues. The V and J ends lost 0 bases and 10 bases respectively, with 14 bases between them. In germline, CDR1 is SGHRS, CDR2 YFSETQ. The CDR3 nucleotides are TGCGCCAGCAGCTTGGTTGGACAGTCCGACTCACCCCTCCACTTT. Translated, it gives CASSLVGQSDSPLHF.

This clone was counted many times. This CDR3 is CASSQAYRGRTEAFF. In nucleotides, the CDR3 is TGCGCCAGCAGCCAAGCTTATCGGGGGAGGACTGAAGCTTTCTTT. The chain recombines TRBV4-1 with TRBJ1-1, with TRBD1 as a possible D gene (5 bases). V was cut by 1 base and J by 5 bases, with 14 bases left in between. Germline CDR1 is MGHRA and CDR2 is YSYEKL. The CDR3 covers 15 residues.

In its sample, this clone was seen a few times. This sequence joins TRBV13 and TRBJ2-7; TRBD1 matches at 7 bases. This CDR3 region has 15 residues. V dropped 1 base and J dropped 0; count of bases not matched to a gene: 3. CDR1 PRHDT and CDR2 FYEKMQ come from the germline V gene (reference sequence). The CDR3 here is CASSLVPGGSYEQYF. The CDR3 nucleotides read TGTGCCAGCAGCTTAGTTCCAGGGGGCTCCTACGAGCAGTACTTC.

This chain links TRBV28 with TRBJ1-2, with 7 bases aligning to TRBD1. Germline V gives CDR1 MDHEN, CDR2 SYDVKM. The V segment lost 8 bases and the J segment 5 bases; nucleotides outside the gene matches: 14. The CDR3 runs to 15 residues. CDR3 amino acids: CASSSQGVPLYGYTF. For the CDR3, the DNA is TGTGCCAGCTCCTCCCAGGGGGTTCCTCTATATGGCTACACCTTC.

This clone was seen only once. The rearrangement joins TRBV6-4 to TRBJ1-4, with 9 bases matching TRBD1. This CDR3 is 15 amino acids long. Trimming took 5 bases from V and 8 from J; bases not matched to a gene: 9. Per germline, CDR1 MRHNA and CDR2 SNTAGT. In nucleotides, the CDR3 is TGTGCCAGCAGTATCACAGGGGGCAGTAAGGAAAAACTGTTTTTT. This sequence encodes CASSITGGSKEKLFF.

The chain uses TRBV6-1 and TRBJ2-7; 9 positions match TRBD1. CDR3 length: 15 amino acids. Losses at the gene ends were 2 bases for V and 3 bases for J; bases not matched to a gene: 5. CDR1 is MNHNS, CDR2 SASEGT, per germline. CDR3 loop: CASSESGTGYYEQYF. CDR3 DNA sequence: TGTGCCAGCAGTGAATCCGGGACAGGGTACTACGAGCAGTACTTC.

This clone was picked up one time. The V gene is TRBV2, the J gene TRBJ1-6, with 7 bases aligning to TRBD1. CDR1 is SNHLY and CDR2 is FYNNEI in the germline V gene. V was pared by 4 bases and J by 5 bases, with 5 bases of the junction left unmatched. This CDR3 region has 15 residues. The CDR3 loop reads CASSGAGGNNSPLHF. The CDR3 nucleotides are TGTGCCAGCAGTGGGGCAGGGGGAAATAATTCACCCCTCCACTTT.

The rearrangement joins TRBV24-1 to TRBJ2-1; 8 nucleotides match TRBD1. The junction had 5 bases not matched to a gene; V was cut back by 2 bases and J by 0 bases. The length of the CDR3 is 17 residues. Germline V gene sequence: CDR1 KGHDR, CDR2 SFDVKD. The CDR3 is CATSDSLTGGSYNEQFF. The CDR3 DNA is TGTGCCACCAGTGATTCCCTAACAGGGGGCTCCTACAATGAGCAGTTCTTC.

The V call is TRBV5-7, the J call TRBJ1-3, with unresolved D. TRBV5-7 is labeled an ORF, and its function is uncertain. The V end lost 0 bases, the J end lost 0 bases, and 13 bases lay between the germline ends. This CDR3 is built from 17 residues. In DNA, the CDR3 is TGTGCCAGCAGCTTGGACCCTCGCGACAACTCTGGAAACACCATATATTTT. Translating it yields CASSLDPRDNSGNTIYF.

The chain carries TRBV7-8 and TRBJ2-5, with 7 bases identical to TRBD2. CDR1 SGHVS and CDR2 FQNEAQ come from the germline V gene. The CDR3 has 15 residues. Trimming removed 3 bases from V and 4 bases from J; junction bases left unmatched: 8. The CDR3 sequence: CASSLARGEGETQYF. The CDR3 nucleotides are TGTGCCAGCAGCTTGGCACGGGGGGAGGGAGAGACCCAGTACTTC.

The V call is TRBV6-2 or TRBV6-3, the J call TRBJ1-2; 8 positions match TRBD1. The CDR3 runs 14 residues. V dropped 2 bases and J dropped 4; count of bases not matched to a gene: 3. Per the germline V gene, CDR1 is MNHEY and CDR2 is SVGEGT. The CDR3 nucleotides are TGTGCCAGCAGTTACCCCGACAGGGGCTATGGCTACACCTTC. Amino acid sequence: CASSYPDRGYGYTF.

This chain joins TRBV19 and TRBJ2-5; D possibly corresponds to TRBD2 (7 bases). Trimming took 5 bases from V and 4 from J, leaving 14 bases between them. This CDR3 comprises 14 residues. CDR1 is LNHDA, CDR2 SQIVND, per germline (reference sequence). CDR3 residues: CASSPQGRGETQYF. Here the CDR3 DNA reads TGTGCCAGTAGTCCCCAGGGGAGGGGAGAGACCCAGTACTTC.